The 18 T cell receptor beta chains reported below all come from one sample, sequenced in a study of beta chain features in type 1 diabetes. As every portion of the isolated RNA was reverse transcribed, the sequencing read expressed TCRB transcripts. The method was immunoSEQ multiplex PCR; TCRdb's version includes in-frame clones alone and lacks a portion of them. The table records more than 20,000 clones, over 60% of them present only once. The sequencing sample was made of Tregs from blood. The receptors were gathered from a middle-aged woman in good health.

In nucleotides, the CDR3 is TGTGCCAGCAGAAACCCCGGGACAACGTACCAAGAGACCCAGTACTTC. It codes for CASRNPGTTYQETQYF. V is TRBV11-2 and J is TRBJ2-5, with a possible D match to TRBD1 (6 bases). The ends were cut back, 6 bases at V and 0 bases at J, with 17 bases in the middle. Looked up from germline, CDR1 is SGHAT and CDR2 is FQNNGV. This CDR3 is built from 16 residues.

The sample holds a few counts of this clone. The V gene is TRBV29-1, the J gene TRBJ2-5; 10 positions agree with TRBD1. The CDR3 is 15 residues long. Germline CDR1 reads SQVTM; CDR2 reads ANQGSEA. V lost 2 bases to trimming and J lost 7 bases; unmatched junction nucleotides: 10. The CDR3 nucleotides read TGCAGCGTTGAACACACCGGGACAGGGGTCGGGACCCAGTACTTC. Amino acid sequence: CSVEHTGTGVGTQYF. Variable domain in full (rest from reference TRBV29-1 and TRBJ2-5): SAVISQKPSRDICQRGTSLTIQCQVDSQVTMMFWYRQQPGQSLTLIATANQGSEATYESGFVIDKFPISRPNLTFSTLTVSNMSPEDSSIYLCSVEHTGTGVGTQYFGPGTRLLVL.

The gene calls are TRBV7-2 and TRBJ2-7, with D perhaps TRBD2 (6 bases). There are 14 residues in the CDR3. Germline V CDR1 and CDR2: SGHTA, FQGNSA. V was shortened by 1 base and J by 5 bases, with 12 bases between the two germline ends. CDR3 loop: CASSLVGGNDEQYF. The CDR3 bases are TGTGCCAGCAGCTTAGTGGGGGGAAACGACGAGCAGTACTTC.

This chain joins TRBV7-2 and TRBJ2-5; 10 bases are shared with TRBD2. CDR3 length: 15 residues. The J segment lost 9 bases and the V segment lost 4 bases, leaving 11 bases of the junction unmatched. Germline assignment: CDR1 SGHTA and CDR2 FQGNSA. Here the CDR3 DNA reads TGTGCCAGCAGCTCCCCTAGCGGGGGAGCCAGCCCCCAGTACTTC. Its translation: CASSSPSGGASPQYF.

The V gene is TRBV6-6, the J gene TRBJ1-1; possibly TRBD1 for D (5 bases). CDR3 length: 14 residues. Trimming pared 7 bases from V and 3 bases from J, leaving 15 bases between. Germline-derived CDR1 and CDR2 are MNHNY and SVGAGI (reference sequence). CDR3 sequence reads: CASNPWRGDTEAFF. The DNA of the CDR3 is TGTGCCAGCAACCCATGGCGGGGGGACACTGAAGCTTTCTTT.

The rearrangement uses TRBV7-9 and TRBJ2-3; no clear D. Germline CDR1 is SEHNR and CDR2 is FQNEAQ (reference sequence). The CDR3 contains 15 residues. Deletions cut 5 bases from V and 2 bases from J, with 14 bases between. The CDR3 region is CASSDPRRNTDTQYF. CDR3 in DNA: TGTGCCAGCAGCGATCCTAGGCGGAACACAGATACGCAGTATTTT.

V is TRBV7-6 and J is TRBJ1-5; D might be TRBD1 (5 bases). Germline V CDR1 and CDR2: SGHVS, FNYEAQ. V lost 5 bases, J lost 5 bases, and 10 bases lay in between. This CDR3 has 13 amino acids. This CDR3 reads CASSPAGDQPQHF. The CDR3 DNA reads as TGTGCCAGCAGCCCCGCGGGGGATCAGCCCCAGCATTTT.

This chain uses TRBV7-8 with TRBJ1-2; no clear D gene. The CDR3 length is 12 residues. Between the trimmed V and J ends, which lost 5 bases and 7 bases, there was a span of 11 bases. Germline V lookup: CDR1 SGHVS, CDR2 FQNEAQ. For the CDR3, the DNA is TGTGCCAGCAGCCCTGGGGAGTTTGGCTACACCTTC. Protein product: CASSPGEFGYTF.

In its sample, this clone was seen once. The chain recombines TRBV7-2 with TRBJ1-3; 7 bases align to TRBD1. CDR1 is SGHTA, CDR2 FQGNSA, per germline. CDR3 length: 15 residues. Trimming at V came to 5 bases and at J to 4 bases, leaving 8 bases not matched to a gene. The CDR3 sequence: CASSRTRDSGNTIYF. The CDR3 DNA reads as TGTGCCAGCAGCCGTACTCGGGACAGCGGAAACACCATATATTTT.

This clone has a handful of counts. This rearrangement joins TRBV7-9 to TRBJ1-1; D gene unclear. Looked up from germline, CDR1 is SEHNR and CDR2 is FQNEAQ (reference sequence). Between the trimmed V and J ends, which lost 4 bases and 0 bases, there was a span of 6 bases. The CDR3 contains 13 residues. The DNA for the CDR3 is TGTGCCAGCAGCTACGAGATGAACACTGAAGCTTTCTTT. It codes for CASSYEMNTEAFF.

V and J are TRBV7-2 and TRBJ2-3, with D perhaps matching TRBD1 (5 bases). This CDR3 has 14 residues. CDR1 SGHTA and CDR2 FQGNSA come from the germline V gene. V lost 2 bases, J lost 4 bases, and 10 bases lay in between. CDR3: CASSLQGASDTQYF. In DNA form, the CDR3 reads TGTGCCAGCAGCTTACAAGGGGCGTCAGATACGCAGTATTTT.

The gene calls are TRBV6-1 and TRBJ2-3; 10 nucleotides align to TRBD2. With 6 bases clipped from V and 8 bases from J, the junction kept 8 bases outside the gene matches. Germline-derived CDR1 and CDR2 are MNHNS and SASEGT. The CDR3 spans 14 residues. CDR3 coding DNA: TGTGCCAGCAGAGGGAGCGGGGGGGAAGCTACGCAGTATTTT. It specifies CASRGSGGEATQYF.

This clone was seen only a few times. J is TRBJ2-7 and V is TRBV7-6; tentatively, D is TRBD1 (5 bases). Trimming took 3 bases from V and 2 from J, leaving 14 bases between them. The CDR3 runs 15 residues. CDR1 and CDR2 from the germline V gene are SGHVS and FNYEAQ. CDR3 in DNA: TGTGCCAGCAGCTTGTCTTCGAAGGGGCCCTACGAGCAGTACTTC. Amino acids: CASSLSSKGPYEQYF. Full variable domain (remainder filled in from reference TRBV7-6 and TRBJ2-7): GAGVSQSPRYKVTKRGQDVALRCDPISGHVSLYWYRQALGQGPEFLTYFNYEAQQDKSGLPNDRFSAERPEGSISTLTIQRTEQRDSAMYRCASSLSSKGPYEQYFGPGTRLTVT.

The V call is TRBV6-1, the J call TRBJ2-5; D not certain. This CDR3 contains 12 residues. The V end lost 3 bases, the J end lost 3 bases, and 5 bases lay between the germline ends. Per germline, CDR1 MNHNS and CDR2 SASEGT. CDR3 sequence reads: CASSEQEETQYF. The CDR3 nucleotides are TGTGCCAGCAGTGAGCAGGAAGAGACCCAGTACTTC.

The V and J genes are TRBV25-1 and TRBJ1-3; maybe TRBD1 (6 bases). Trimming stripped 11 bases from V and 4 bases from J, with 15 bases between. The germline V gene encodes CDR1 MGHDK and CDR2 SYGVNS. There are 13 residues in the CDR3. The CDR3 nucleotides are TGTGCCGGTCAAGGGGGATCAGGAAACACCATATATTTT. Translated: CAGQGGSGNTIYF.

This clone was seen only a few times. As DNA, the CDR3 is TGTGCCAGCAGCCGAGACAGGGTGGGTCCCGGGGAGCTGTTTTTT. It specifies CASSRDRVGPGELFF. The chain recombines TRBV7-2 with TRBJ2-2, with 7 bases that match TRBD1. The germline V gene encodes CDR1 SGHTA and CDR2 FQGNSA. The CDR3 totals 15 residues. V dropped 5 bases and J dropped 6; count of bases not matched to a gene: 9.

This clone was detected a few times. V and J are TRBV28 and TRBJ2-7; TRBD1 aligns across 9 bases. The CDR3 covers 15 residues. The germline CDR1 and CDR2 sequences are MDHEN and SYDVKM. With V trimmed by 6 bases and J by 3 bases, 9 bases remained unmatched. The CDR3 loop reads CASRGPQGAGYEQYF. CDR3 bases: TGTGCCAGCAGGGGCCCACAGGGGGCGGGCTACGAGCAGTACTTC.

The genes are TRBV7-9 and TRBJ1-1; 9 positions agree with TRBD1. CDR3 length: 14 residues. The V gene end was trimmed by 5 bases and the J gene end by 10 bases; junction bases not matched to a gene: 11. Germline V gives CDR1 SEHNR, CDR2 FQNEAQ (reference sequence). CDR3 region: CASSVRQGVLGAFF. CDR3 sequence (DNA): TGTGCCAGCAGCGTACGACAGGGGGTATTGGGAGCTTTCTTT.